These T cell receptor beta chains were read from a single sample in a study of blood T cell repertoires in COVID-19. Sequenced by immunoSEQ multiplex PCR; TCRdb stores in-frame clones only, minus some. Of some 190,000 clones in the sample, 70% to 90% were seen once. The sample taken for sequencing was peripheral blood. These receptors all come from a man between 60 and 75 years old with acute or convalescent COVID-19. Each CDR3 is given with its conserved first and last residue. Fields, in order: V gene, clone size, J gene, CDR3 protein. Size values are once, few and many counts, or a class for expanded clones, and some rows have none.

TRBV28	NA	TRBJ2-2	CASSLSGRRTGELFF
TRBV10-3	NA	TRBJ2-7	CAISDNRGIKDEQYF
TRBV6-2/TRBV6-3	once	TRBJ2-5	CASSPAGGRYGETQYF
TRBV28	NA	TRBJ1-1	CASSSEQQGRRAFF
TRBV10-3	NA	TRBJ1-1	CAISESRQGIRPEAFF
TRBV18	NA	TRBJ1-1	CASSTGGLLPAFF
TRBV28	NA	TRBJ1-1	CASSSARRSTEAFF
TRBV10-3	NA	TRBJ2-6	CAARGGDRVYSGANVLTF
TRBV28	NA	TRBJ2-5	CASSLGGRVGETQYF
TRBV21-1	NA	TRBJ2-5	CASSAYLQETQYF
TRBV3-1/TRBV3-2	NA	TRBJ2-1	CASSPGLATYNEQFF
TRBV24-1	NA	TRBJ1-2	CATSDWTGFNYGYTF
TRBV6-5	NA	TRBJ2-7	CASSYGLAGSYEQYF
TRBV5-4	few	TRBJ1-3	CASSPGQRTSGNTIYF
TRBV18	NA	TRBJ2-2	CASSPRVVIADTGELFF
TRBV5-6	NA	TRBJ2-7	CASSLGRTRSYEQYF
TRBV3-1/TRBV3-2	NA	TRBJ1-2	CASISRGGGEGYTF
TRBV30	once	TRBJ2-5	CAWSVRGGSETQYF
TRBV6-2/TRBV6-3	NA	TRBJ1-5	CASSRGLTHQPQHF
TRBV5-1	NA	TRBJ2-2	CASSLAGAVGELFF
TRBV5-1	NA	TRBJ2-1	CASSPGVSGRTDEQFF
TRBV5-1	NA	TRBJ2-5	CASSAGTSVWETQYF
TRBV3-1/TRBV3-2	NA	TRBJ2-7	CASSPKFGYEQYF
TRBV28	NA	TRBJ1-1	CASSTSGLLVGTEAFF
TRBV27	NA	TRBJ2-7	CASSLQGGRSYEQYF
TRBV19	NA	TRBJ2-5	CASSMPRTSGRAVETQYF
TRBV7-7	NA	TRBJ1-1	CASSLSRGRGAFF
TRBV5-6	few	TRBJ1-1	CASSLGDRVMNTEAFF
TRBV28	NA	TRBJ1-1	CASSLPGTGDTEAFF
TRBV6-6	NA	TRBJ1-1	CASSSSHQGMNTEAFF
TRBV7-2	NA	TRBJ1-1	CASSQTGVSTEAFF
TRBV27	NA	TRBJ2-7	CASSLNWQGPLSYEQYF
TRBV4-1	NA	TRBJ1-4	CASSPRQGGATNEKLFF
TRBV4-1	NA	TRBJ1-1	CASSHPKTGAGTEAFF
TRBV7-2	NA	TRBJ2-3	CASSREGGGTDTQYF
TRBV30	NA	TRBJ2-2	CACQGSNTGELFF
TRBV5-4	NA	TRBJ1-1	CASSLADWVQTPTEAFF
TRBV7-8	NA	TRBJ1-3	CASSGRDIRNPGNTIYF
TRBV2	NA	TRBJ1-2	CASRRTGGNYGYTF
TRBV5-1	NA	TRBJ2-1	CASSPKAGGLGNEQFF
TRBV7-2	NA	TRBJ2-4	CASSRLAGGRDIQYF
TRBV2	few	TRBJ1-5	CASSAGFGQPQHF
TRBV7-9	few	TRBJ1-2	CASSPDRGRTRRNGYTF
TRBV7-3	NA	TRBJ2-2	CASSSGLAGGQGELFF
TRBV5-1	NA	TRBJ2-7	CASSSSGLAGGSEQYF
TRBV24-1	NA	TRBJ2-5	CATSASGNQETQYF
TRBV19	few	TRBJ1-1	CASSTATVNTEAFF
TRBV30	NA	TRBJ1-3	CAWRTGQISGNTIYF
TRBV7-3	once	TRBJ2-1	CASSLKPGTSGRTDEQFF
TRBV14	NA	TRBJ2-1	CASSSQYNEQFF
TRBV2	NA	TRBJ1-1	CASSEQSNTEAFF
TRBV15	NA	TRBJ1-1	CATSARSTGVDTEAFF
TRBV27	NA	TRBJ2-7	CASRDTGGGYEQYF
TRBV10-3	NA	TRBJ2-7	CAISESSGGTYEQYF
TRBV6-5	once	TRBJ1-4	CATHGRGQNEKLFF